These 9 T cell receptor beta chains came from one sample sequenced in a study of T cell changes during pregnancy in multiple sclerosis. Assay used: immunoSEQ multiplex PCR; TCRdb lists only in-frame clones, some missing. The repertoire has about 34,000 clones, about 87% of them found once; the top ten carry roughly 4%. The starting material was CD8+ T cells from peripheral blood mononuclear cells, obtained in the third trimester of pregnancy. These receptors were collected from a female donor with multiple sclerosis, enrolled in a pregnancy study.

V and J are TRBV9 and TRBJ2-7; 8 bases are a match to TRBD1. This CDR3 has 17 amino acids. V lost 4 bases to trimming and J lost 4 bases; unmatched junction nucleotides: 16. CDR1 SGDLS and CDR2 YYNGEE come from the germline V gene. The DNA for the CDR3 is TGTGCCAGCAGCCTTTCCCCGGGACAGGAGCCCCCATACGAGCAGTACTTC. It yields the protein CASSLSPGQEPPYEQYF. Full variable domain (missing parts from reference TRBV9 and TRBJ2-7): DSGVTQTPKHLITATGQRVTLRCSPRSGDLSVYWYQQSLDQGLQFLIQYYNGEERAKGNILERFSAQQFPDLHSELNLSSLELGDSALYFCASSLSPGQEPPYEQYFGPGTRLTVT.

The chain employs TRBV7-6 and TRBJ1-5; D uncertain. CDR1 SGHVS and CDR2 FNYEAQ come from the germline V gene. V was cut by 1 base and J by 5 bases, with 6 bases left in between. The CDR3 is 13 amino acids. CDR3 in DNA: TGTGCCAGCAGCTTAGACAGCTATCAGCCCCAGCATTTT. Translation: CASSLDSYQPQHF.

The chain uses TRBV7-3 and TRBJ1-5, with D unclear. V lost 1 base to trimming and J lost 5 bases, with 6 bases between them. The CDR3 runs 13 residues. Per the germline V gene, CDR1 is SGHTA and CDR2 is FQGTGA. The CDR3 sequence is CASSLNADQPQHF. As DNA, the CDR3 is TGTGCCAGCAGCTTAAACGCGGATCAGCCCCAGCATTTT.

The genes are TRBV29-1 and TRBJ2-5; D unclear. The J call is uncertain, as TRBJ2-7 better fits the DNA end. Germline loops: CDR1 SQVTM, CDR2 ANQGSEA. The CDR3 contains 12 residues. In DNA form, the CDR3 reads TGCAGCGTTGAGGAGACTCCCGACGAGCAGTACTTC. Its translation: CSVEETPDEQYF.

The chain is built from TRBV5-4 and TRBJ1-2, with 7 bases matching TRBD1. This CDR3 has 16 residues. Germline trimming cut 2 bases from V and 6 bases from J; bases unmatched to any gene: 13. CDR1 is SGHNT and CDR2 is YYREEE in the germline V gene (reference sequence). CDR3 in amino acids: CASSLPTGTGLNGYTF. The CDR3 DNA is TGTGCCAGCAGCTTACCGACAGGGACCGGACTGAATGGCTACACCTTC.

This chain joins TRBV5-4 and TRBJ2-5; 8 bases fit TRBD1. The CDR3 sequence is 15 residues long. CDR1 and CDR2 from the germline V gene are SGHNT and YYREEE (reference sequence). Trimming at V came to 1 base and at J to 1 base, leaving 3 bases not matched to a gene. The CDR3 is CASSLTDRGQETQYF. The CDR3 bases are TGTGCCAGCAGCTTGACAGACAGGGGCCAAGAGACCCAGTACTTC.

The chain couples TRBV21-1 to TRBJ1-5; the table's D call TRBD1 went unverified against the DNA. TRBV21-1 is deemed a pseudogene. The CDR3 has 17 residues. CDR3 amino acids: CASSKGQGRDSNQPQHF. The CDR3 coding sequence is TGTGCCAGCAGCAAGGGACAGGGTCGGGATAGCAATCAGCCCCAGCATTTT.

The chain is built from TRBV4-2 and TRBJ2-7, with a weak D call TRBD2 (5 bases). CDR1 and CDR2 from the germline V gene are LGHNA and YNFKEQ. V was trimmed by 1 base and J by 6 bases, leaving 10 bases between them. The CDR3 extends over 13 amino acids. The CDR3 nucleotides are TGTGCCAGCAGCCAAGGTGGAGAGGGCGAGCAGTACTTC. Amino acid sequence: CASSQGGEGEQYF.

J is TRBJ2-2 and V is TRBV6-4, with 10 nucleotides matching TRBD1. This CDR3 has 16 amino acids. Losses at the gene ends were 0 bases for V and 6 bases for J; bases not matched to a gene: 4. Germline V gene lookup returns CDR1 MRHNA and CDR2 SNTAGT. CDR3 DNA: TGTGCCAGCAGTGACTCGCCCGGGACAGGGGCCGGGGAGCTGTTTTTT. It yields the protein CASSDSPGTGAGELFF.